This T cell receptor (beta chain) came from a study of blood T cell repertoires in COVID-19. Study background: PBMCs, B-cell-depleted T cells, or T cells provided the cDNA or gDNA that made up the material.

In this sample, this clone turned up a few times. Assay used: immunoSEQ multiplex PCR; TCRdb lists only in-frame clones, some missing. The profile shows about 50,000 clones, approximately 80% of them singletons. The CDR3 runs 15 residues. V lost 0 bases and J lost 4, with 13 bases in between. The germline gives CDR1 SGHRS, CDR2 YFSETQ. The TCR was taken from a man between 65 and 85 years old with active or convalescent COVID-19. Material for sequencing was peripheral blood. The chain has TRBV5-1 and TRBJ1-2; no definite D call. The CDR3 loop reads CASSLVVGEGYGYTF. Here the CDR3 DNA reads TGCGCCAGCAGCTTGGTAGTGGGCGAGGGCTATGGCTACACCTTC.